The entry below gives a single TCR beta chain sequence along with its context. As originally analysed: Reference gene primer amplification yielded estimated nucleated cell counts. TCRdb's copy holds only in-frame clones and misses some; the assay was immunoSEQ multiplex PCR. The D gene and trimming were derived from the DNA, and the V and J assignments and clone size from that table. The sample shows under 300,000 clones, more than 85% of them seen only once. The CDR3 contains 12 residues. Germline V CDR1 and CDR2: LGHNA, YNFKEQ. Trimming pared 0 bases from V and 12 bases from J, leaving 6 bases between. The data were obtained in a study of blood T cell repertoires in COVID-19. Study details: The samples span acute and convalescent COVID-19 from the United States, Italy and Spain. Nucleic acid was either cDNA or gDNA, and it came from T cells, B-cell-depleted T cells, or PBMCs.

The chain couples TRBV4-2 to TRBJ1-6; no clear D gene. This TCR was recovered from a man aged 18 to 35 with active or convalescent COVID-19. Sequencing was carried out using peripheral blood. The CDR3 DNA is TGTGCCAGCAGCCAAGAAGCCAAACCCCTCCACTTT. It codes for CASSQEAKPLHF.